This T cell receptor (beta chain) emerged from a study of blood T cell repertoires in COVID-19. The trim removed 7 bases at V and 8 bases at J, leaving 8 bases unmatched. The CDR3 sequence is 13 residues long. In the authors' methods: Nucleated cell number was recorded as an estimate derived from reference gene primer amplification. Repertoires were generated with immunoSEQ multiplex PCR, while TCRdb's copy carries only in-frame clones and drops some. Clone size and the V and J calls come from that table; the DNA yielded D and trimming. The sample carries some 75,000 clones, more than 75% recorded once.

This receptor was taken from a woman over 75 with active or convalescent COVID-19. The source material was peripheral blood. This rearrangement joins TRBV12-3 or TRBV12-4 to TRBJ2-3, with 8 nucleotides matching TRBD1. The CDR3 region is CASTWTGPGTQYF. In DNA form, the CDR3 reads TGTGCCAGCACCTGGACAGGGCCGGGTACGCAGTATTTT.